This T cell receptor beta chain was found in a study of human T cells and chemical hapten exposure. Findings of the study overall: With DPC sensitization, TCRs exceeding 1 in 1000 frequency showed no change.

At least ten counts were recorded for this clonotype. Its antigen is still unknown. The library labeled individual cDNA molecules by adding unique molecular identifiers to them. Original processing notes: TCRs per sample had a median of approximately 96,000 and ranged from about 23,224 to 750,000. TCRdb re-analysed the RACE reads in MiXCR, keeping a single row per CDR3 protein. In this record, the V and J calls reflect TCRdb's handling and not the investigators' own analysis. In the table there are 45,000 or so distinct CDR3 sequences, nearly 4.5% of which are singletons. As for time point: healthy volunteer bleed at 2 weeks. Total RNA was isolated from unfractionated whole blood. Trimming took off 5 bases at V and 10 bases at J, with 14 bases between the two ends. The CDR3 extends over 13 amino acids. Germline V gene data show CDR1 as KGHDR and CDR2 as SFDVKD.

Sample: whole blood. The sequence was obtained from a human donor in good health. Some clones in this sample may be carry-over from other donors' samples. V gene TRBV24-1 combines with J gene TRBJ2-1; D might be TRBD2 (6 bases). CDR3 residues: CATSGGRFPEQFF. CDR3 coding DNA: TGTGCCACCAGTGGGGGGAGGTTCCCGGAGCAGTTCTTC.